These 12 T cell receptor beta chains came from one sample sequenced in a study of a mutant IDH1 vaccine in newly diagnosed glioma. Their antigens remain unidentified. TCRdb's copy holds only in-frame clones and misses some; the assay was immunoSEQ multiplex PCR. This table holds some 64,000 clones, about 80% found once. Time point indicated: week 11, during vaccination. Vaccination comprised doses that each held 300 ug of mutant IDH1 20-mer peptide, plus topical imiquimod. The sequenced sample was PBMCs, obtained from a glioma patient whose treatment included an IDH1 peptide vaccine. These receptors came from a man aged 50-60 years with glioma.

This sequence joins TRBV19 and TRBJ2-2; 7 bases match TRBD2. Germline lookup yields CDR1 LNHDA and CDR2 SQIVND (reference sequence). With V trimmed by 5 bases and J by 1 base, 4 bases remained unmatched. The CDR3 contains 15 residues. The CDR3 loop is CASSPGGGNTGELFF. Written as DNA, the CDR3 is TGTGCCAGTAGTCCAGGCGGGGGGAACACCGGGGAGCTGTTTTTT.

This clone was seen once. CDR3 nucleotide sequence: TGCGCCAGCAGCCAAGCGGGGCTAGCGGACATCCCTGGGCAGTACTTC. Its protein product is CASSQAGLADIPGQYF. The chain employs TRBV4-1 and TRBJ2-7; TRBD2 matches at 7 bases. From germline, CDR1 is MGHRA and CDR2 YSYEKL. V trimming: 1 base; J trimming: 9 bases; junction bases outside the gene matches: 15. CDR3 length: 16 residues.

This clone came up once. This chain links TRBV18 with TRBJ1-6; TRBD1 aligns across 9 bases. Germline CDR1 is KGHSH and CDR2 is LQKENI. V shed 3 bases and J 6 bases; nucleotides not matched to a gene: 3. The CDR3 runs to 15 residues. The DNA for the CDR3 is TGTGCCAGCTCACCCGGGACAGGGAGTAATTCACCCCTCCACTTT. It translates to CASSPGTGSNSPLHF. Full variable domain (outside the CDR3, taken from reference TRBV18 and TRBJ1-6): NAGVMQNPRHLVRRRGQEARLRCSPMKGHSHVYWYRQLPEEGLKFMVYLQKENIIDESGMPKERFSAEFPKEGPSILRIQQVVRGDSAAYFCASSPGTGSNSPLHFGNGTRLTVT.

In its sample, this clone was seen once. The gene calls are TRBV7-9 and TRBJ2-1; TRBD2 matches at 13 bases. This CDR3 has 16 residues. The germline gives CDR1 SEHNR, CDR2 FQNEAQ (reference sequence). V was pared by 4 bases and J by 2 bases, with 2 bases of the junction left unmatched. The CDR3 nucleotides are TGTGCCAGCAGCTCTGGACTAGCGGGAGCCTACAATGAGCAGTTCTTC. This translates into CASSSGLAGAYNEQFF.

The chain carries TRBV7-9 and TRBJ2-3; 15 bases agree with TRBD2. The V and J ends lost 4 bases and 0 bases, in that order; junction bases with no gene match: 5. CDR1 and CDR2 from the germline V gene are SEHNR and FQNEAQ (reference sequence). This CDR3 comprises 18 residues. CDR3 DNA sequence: TGTGCCAGCAGCTCGGGACTAGCGGGAGGTCTCAGCACAGATACGCAGTATTTT. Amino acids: CASSSGLAGGLSTDTQYF. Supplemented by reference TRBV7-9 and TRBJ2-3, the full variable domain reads DTGVSQNPRHKITKRGQNVTFRCDPISEHNRLYWYRQTLGQGPEFLTYFQNEAQLEKSRLLSDRFSAERPKGSFSTLEIQRTEQGDSAMYLCASSSGLAGGLSTDTQYFGPGTRLTVL.

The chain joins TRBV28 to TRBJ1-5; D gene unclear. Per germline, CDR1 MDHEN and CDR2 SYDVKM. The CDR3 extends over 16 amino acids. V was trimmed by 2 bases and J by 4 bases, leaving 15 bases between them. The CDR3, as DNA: TGTGCCAGCAGTTTAGGGATAGGGATAGTAAATCAGCCCCAGCATTTT. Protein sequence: CASSLGIGIVNQPQHF.

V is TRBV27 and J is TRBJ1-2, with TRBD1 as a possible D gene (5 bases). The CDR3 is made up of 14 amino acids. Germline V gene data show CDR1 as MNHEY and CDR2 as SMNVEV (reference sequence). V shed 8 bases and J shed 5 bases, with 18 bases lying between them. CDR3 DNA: TGTGCCAGCTCGATCCGGGACGACACGTATGGCTACACCTTC. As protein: CASSIRDDTYGYTF.

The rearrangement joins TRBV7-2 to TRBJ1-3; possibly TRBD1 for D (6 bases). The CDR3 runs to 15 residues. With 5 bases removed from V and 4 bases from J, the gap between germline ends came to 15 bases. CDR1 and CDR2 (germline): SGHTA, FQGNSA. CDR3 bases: TGTGCCAGCAGCCGACAATCGGGGGCCGGAAACACCATATATTTT. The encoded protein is CASSRQSGAGNTIYF.

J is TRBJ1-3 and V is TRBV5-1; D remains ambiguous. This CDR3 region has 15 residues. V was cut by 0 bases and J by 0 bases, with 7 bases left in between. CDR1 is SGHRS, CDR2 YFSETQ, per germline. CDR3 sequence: CASSLDVGSGNTIYF. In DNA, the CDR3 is TGCGCCAGCAGCTTGGACGTCGGCTCTGGAAACACCATATATTTT.

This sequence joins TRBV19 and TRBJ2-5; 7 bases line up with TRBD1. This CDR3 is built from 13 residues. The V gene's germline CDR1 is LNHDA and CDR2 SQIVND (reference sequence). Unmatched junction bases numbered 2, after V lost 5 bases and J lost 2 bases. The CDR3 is CASSSGQQETQYF. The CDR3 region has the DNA TGTGCCAGTAGTTCGGGACAGCAAGAGACCCAGTACTTC.

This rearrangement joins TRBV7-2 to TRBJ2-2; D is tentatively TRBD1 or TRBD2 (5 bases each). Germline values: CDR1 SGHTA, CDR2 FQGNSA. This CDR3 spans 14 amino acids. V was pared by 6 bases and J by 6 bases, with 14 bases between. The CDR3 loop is CASSLTGTPGELFF. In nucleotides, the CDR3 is TGTGCCAGCAGTTTAACGGGGACGCCCGGGGAGCTGTTTTTT.

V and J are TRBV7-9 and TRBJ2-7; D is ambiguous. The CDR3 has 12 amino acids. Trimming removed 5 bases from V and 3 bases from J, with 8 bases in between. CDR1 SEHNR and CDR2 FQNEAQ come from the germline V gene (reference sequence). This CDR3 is CASSQNSYEQYF. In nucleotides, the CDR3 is TGTGCCAGCAGCCAAAACAGCTACGAGCAGTACTTC.